Listed below are T cell receptor beta chains from one sample, sequenced in a study of siplizumab effects on memory and regulatory T cells. Libraries were prepared by immunoSEQ multiplex PCR; TCRdb keeps only in-frame clonotypes and omits some of them. This repertoire shows 94,000 or so clones, roughly 93% found once; its top ten account for over 5.5%. The sample consisted of CD8+ T cells sorted from blood. These receptors came from a human donor in good health. CDR3s leave out the opening cysteine and the closing phenylalanine or tryptophan. Each record gives: V gene, CDR3 protein.

V gene: TRBV7-9
CDR3 protein: ASSLGTGDARYGYT

V gene: TRBV30
CDR3 protein: AWATGTAYGYT

V gene: TRBV30
CDR3 protein: AWREFRNTEAF

V gene: TRBV7-9
CDR3 protein: ASSLGGTVYEQY

V gene: TRBV7-9
CDR3 protein: ASSARFERHYGYT

V gene: TRBV7-9
CDR3 protein: ASSRGSYEQY

V gene: TRBV10-2
CDR3 protein: ASSDSAGEPGYT

V gene: TRBV6-6
CDR3 protein: ASITTGIGNEQF

V gene: TRBV4-2
CDR3 protein: ASSPDLNYGYT

V gene: TRBV27
CDR3 protein: ASSSAGTPDTEAF

V gene: TRBV19
CDR3 protein: ASRDRLYEQY

V gene: TRBV4-2
CDR3 protein: ASSQVGANDTQY

V gene: TRBV27
CDR3 protein: ASTVAGGSKELF

V gene: TRBV27
CDR3 protein: ASSPGTTGYEQY

V gene: TRBV30
CDR3 protein: AWSGEEAVSYNEQF

V gene: TRBV27
CDR3 protein: ASSLTAGGWETQY

V gene: TRBV21-1
CDR3 protein: ASSKGTGHFLETQY

V gene: TRBV7-3
CDR3 protein: ASSLSGEYNEQF

V gene: TRBV6-5
CDR3 protein: ASSYSSEFYEQY

V gene: TRBV18
CDR3 protein: ASSPNELYEQY

V gene: TRBV4-1
CDR3 protein: ASSQVEQGAQPQH

V gene: TRBV4-3
CDR3 protein: ASSPGLAGSNEQF

V gene: TRBV13
CDR3 protein: ASSSTANYGYT

V gene: TRBV7-9
CDR3 protein: ASSGSGTGSYGYT

V gene: TRBV5-1
CDR3 protein: ASSNRDTPYEQY

V gene: TRBV6-5
CDR3 protein: ASSYSRGREAF

V gene: TRBV7-2
CDR3 protein: ASSLGVEGLVEAF

V gene: TRBV19
CDR3 protein: ASSIQGNTEAF

V gene: TRBV11-2
CDR3 protein: ASSLGHQNGETQY

V gene: TRBV5-6
CDR3 protein: ASSFRDRVWEQY

V gene: TRBV7-9
CDR3 protein: ASSLVRGIAKNIQY

V gene: TRBV7-9
CDR3 protein: ASSLPLWETQY

V gene: TRBV6-5
CDR3 protein: ASSLHIRETQY

V gene: TRBV7-9
CDR3 protein: ASSPRDRNNEQF

V gene: TRBV27
CDR3 protein: ASSSSRAYEQY

V gene: TRBV28
CDR3 protein: ASSFIRGNTEAF

V gene: TRBV4-2
CDR3 protein: ASSQPYGLAGAYEQY

V gene: TRBV4-1
CDR3 protein: ASSQDSGLAGGNEQF

V gene: TRBV6-5
CDR3 protein: ASSGPGRDTGYT

V gene: TRBV27
CDR3 protein: ASSPLAQGTDTQY

V gene: TRBV10-2
CDR3 protein: ASRGTSGGVEDTQY

V gene: TRBV2
CDR3 protein: ASTALVDEQY

V gene: TRBV9
CDR3 protein: ASSVSGAWNQPQH

V gene: TRBV18
CDR3 protein: ASSPLGNTEAF